Sequencing of this TCR beta chain was carried out in a study of graft-versus-host responses after intestinal transplantation. Study as a whole: Anti-thymocyte globulin served as induction for all recipients, who then took tacrolimus and steroids for about 3 years.

In its sample, this clone was seen once. Its antigen is as yet unknown. The protocol was immunoSEQ multiplex PCR, while the TCRdb copy is restricted to in-frame clones and leaves out a portion. The sample lists roughly 50,000 clones; 91% were seen once. V shed 6 bases and J shed 0 bases, with 9 bases lying between them. This CDR3 contains 13 residues. Germline CDR1 is MNHNS and CDR2 is SASEGT. Study observations and caveats: High graft-versus-host to host-versus-graft clonal ratios were seen in allografts of patients with graft-donor T cell macrochimerism. Marrow from the recipient contained GvH clones, some of which had appeared first in ileum or blood.

This chain uses TRBV6-1 with TRBJ2-7; D unresolved. The sample here was PBMCs, taken approximately 97 weeks after intestinal transplant. The sequence came from a human patient who received an intestinal transplant, so some T cells may come from the graft donor. The CDR3 reads CASRWSVSYEQYF. CDR3 sequence (DNA): TGTGCCAGCAGGTGGAGCGTCTCCTACGAGCAGTACTTC.